The 24 T cell receptor beta chains listed next were all sequenced from one sample in a study of blood T cells in healthy people across ages. Combining a sample-barcoded 5' primer with a J-beta primer mix, a second PCR ran for roughly 6 to 12 cycles. TCRdb analysed the 5' RACE reads with MiXCR anew, one entry per CDR3 protein. The top ten clones hold about 10% of a sample with fewer than 2,000,000 distinct CDR3 sequences, about 31% of them seen once. Material: blood. The receptors here all came from a woman aged 30 to 39 in good health.

This chain links TRBV4-2 with TRBJ2-1, with 7 nucleotides matching TRBD1. V lost 3 bases, J lost 0 bases, and 2 bases stayed unmatched. The CDR3 runs to 15 residues. Germline V CDR1 and CDR2: LGHNA, YNFKEQ. Written as DNA, the CDR3 is TGTGCCAGCAGCCACGGACAGGCCTCCTACAATGAGCAGTTCTTC. It specifies CASSHGQASYNEQFF.

The gene calls are TRBV3-1 and TRBJ1-4; 9 bases agree with TRBD1. The CDR3 has 16 amino acids. The V segment lost 5 bases and the J segment 4 bases; nucleotides outside the gene matches: 8. Germline lookup yields CDR1 LGHDT and CDR2 YNNKEL (reference sequence). The CDR3 reads CASSTGTGQINEKLFF. In DNA, the CDR3 is TGTGCCAGCAGCACCGGGACAGGGCAGATTAATGAAAAACTGTTTTTT. Complete variable domain (other parts from reference TRBV3-1 and TRBJ1-4): DTAVSQTPKYLVTQMGNDKSIKCEQNLGHDTMYWYKQDSKKFLKIMFSYNNKELIINETVPNRFSPKSPDKAHLNLHINSLELGDSAVYFCASSTGTGQINEKLFFGSGTQLSVL.

This clonotype was counted a few times. The chain recombines TRBV5-4 with TRBJ1-1; no reliable D call. The germline V gene encodes CDR1 SGHNT and CDR2 YYREEE (reference sequence). This CDR3 has 15 residues. The V gene lost 1 base and the J gene lost 1 base, with 11 bases spanning the gap. DNA for the CDR3: TGTGCCAGCAGCTTGTCGGGTAATAGGAACACTGAAGCTTTCTTT. Protein: CASSLSGNRNTEAFF.

The chain has TRBV5-1 and TRBJ1-2; 9 nucleotides agree with TRBD1. CDR3 length: 14 residues. After removal of 4 bases from V and 5 bases from J, the junction contained 6 bases not matched to a gene. Germline V gives CDR1 SGHRS, CDR2 YFSETQ. The CDR3: CASSTTGGWYGYTF. In nucleotides, the CDR3 is TGCGCCAGCAGCACCACAGGGGGCTGGTATGGCTACACCTTC.

The chain employs TRBV10-3 and TRBJ1-5, with 9 bases identical to TRBD1. Germline CDR1 and CDR2: ENHRY and SYGVKD. CDR3 length: 14 residues. V shed 7 bases and J 4 bases; nucleotides not matched to a gene: 5. The CDR3 coding sequence is TGTGCCATCAAGGACAGGGGCGATAATCAGCCCCAGCATTTT. This translates into CAIKDRGDNQPQHF.

This rearrangement joins TRBV7-8 to TRBJ2-1; 9 positions match TRBD2. Germline CDR1 SGHVS, CDR2 FQNEAQ. J gave up 9 bases and V 5 bases, and 8 bases lay outside the gene matches. This CDR3 contains 14 residues. This CDR3 is CASSRPGLASEQFF. CDR3 DNA: TGTGCCAGCAGCCGTCCGGGACTAGCATCTGAGCAGTTCTTC.

This chain connects TRBV7-8 to TRBJ2-5; 7 positions match TRBD1. Judging by the DNA end, TRBJ2-7 fits better; the J call may be wrong. CDR1 SGHVS and CDR2 FQNEAQ come from the germline V gene. The CDR3 length is 16 residues. Here the CDR3 DNA reads TGTGCCAGCAGCTTCGCTACCGGGACAGTTATGGGCGAGCAGTACTTC. This encodes CASSFATGTVMGEQYF.

This chain uses TRBV20-1 with TRBJ2-1, with no clear D. V lost 4 bases to trimming and J lost 3 bases, with 7 bases between them. In germline, CDR1 is DFQATT, CDR2 SNEGSKA (reference sequence). The CDR3 runs 12 residues. In DNA, the CDR3 is TGCAGTGCTAACCAGGACTACAATGAGCAGTTCTTC. This codes for CSANQDYNEQFF.

The genes are TRBV15 and TRBJ2-2, with 8 bases aligning to TRBD2. V was clipped by 3 bases and J by 5 bases; unmatched bases: 8. The CDR3 consists of 16 residues. CDR1 and CDR2 (germline): LNHNV, YYDKDF (reference sequence). CDR3 residues: CATSSAGGVVTGELFF. The DNA of the CDR3 is TGTGCCACCAGCAGCGCCGGGGGGGTGGTAACCGGGGAGCTGTTTTTT.

CDR3 sequence (DNA): TGCAGTGCAGGGACAGGCGGGGGTACGCAGTATTTT. It encodes CSAGTGGGTQYF. The chain employs TRBV20-1 and TRBJ2-3; a possible D gene is TRBD1 (8 bases). Trimming took off 6 bases at V and 8 bases at J, with 15 bases between the two ends. Germline CDR1 and CDR2: DFQATT and SNEGSKA (reference sequence). The CDR3 runs 12 residues.

This clonotype was seen only a few times. The rearrangement links TRBV20-1 to TRBJ1-6; TRBD1 might be the D (5 bases). Germline V gene lookup returns CDR1 DFQATT and CDR2 SNEGSKA (reference sequence). The CDR3 runs 15 residues. Trimming pared 3 bases from V and 7 bases from J, leaving 16 bases between. CDR3 nucleotides: TGCAGTGCTAGGGCCCGCACCGGGGGGAATTCACCCCTCCACTTT. It codes for CSARARTGGNSPLHF.

This chain joins TRBV6-5 and TRBJ1-2; 8 nucleotides agree with TRBD1. The CDR3 is 19 residues long. J was trimmed by 4 bases and V by 0 bases; bases with no gene match: 16. Per germline, CDR1 MNHEY and CDR2 SVGAGI. CDR3 loop: CASSYSKGAGGAWSYGYTF. DNA of the CDR3: TGTGCCAGCAGTTACTCGAAAGGGGCAGGGGGCGCCTGGTCCTATGGCTACACCTTC.

This clonotype has more than one count but fewer than ten. V and J are TRBV7-9 and TRBJ1-1; TRBD1 aligns across 8 bases. With V trimmed by 4 bases and J by 4 bases, 8 bases remained unmatched. Looked up from germline, CDR1 is SEHNR and CDR2 is FQNEAQ (reference sequence). The CDR3 has 15 residues. DNA of the CDR3: TGTGCCAGCAGCTACGGCGACAGGGGAGGCACTGAAGCTTTCTTT. This encodes CASSYGDRGGTEAFF.

The chain couples TRBV5-1 to TRBJ1-3, with D possibly TRBD1 on 5 matching bases. Germline V gene data show CDR1 as SGHRS and CDR2 as YFSETQ. Trimming took 4 bases from V and 9 from J, leaving 14 bases between them. This CDR3 is 13 amino acids long. The CDR3 here is CASSLGTAGTIYF. The CDR3 DNA reads TGCGCCAGCAGCCTCGGGACCGCGGGCACCATATATTTT. Using reference TRBV5-1 and TRBJ1-3 for the parts outside the CDR3, the full variable domain is KAGVTQTPRYLIKTRGQQVTLSCSPISGHRSVSWYQQTPGQGLQFLFEYFSETQRNKGNFPGRFSGRQFSNSRSEMNVSTLELGDSALYLCASSLGTAGTIYFGEGSWLTVV.

As to this clonotype: The junction does not match germline at one end; this may be a read error. The J gene is TRBJ2-3, the V gene TRBV28, with TRBD2 matching over 7 bases. Germline CDR1 MDHEN, CDR2 SYDVKM. The CDR3 has 16 amino acids. This chain's CDR3 is CASSSPSSGGTDTQYF. The CDR3 DNA follows: TGTGCCAGCAGTTCACCCTCTAGCGGAGGCACGGATACGCAGTATTTT.

The gene calls are TRBV28 and TRBJ2-2; perhaps TRBD1 as D (6 bases). Germline V CDR1 and CDR2: MDHEN, SYDVKM. Trimming left V 6 bases short and J 5 bases short, with 13 bases between. This CDR3 is 14 amino acids long. The CDR3 is CASRPHRVTGELFF. Here the CDR3 DNA reads TGTGCCAGCAGACCCCACAGGGTTACCGGGGAGCTGTTTTTT.

This clonotype was observed a handful of times. The chain uses TRBV6-1 and TRBJ1-5, with no clear D. Per germline, CDR1 MNHNS and CDR2 SASEGT. This CDR3 is built from 11 residues. Trimming left V 1 base short and J 5 bases short, with 0 bases between. The CDR3 DNA follows: TGTGCCAGCAGTGAAGATCAGCCCCAGCATTTT. Translated: CASSEDQPQHF.

This clonotype was recorded at least ten times. The chain links TRBV5-5 to TRBJ2-7, with TRBD2 matching 7 bases. The CDR3 runs to 12 residues. Germline V lookup: CDR1 SGHKS, CDR2 YYEKEE (reference sequence). The V gene end was trimmed by 7 bases and the J gene end by 4 bases; junction bases not matched to a gene: 5. For the CDR3, the DNA is TGTGCCAGCCAGGCTAGCGGATACGAGCAGTACTTC. Protein sequence: CASQASGYEQYF.

J is TRBJ2-3 and V is TRBV24-1; TRBD2 matches 14 bases. J gave up 2 bases and V 4 bases, and 4 bases lay outside the gene matches. Germline values: CDR1 KGHDR, CDR2 SFDVKD. This CDR3 region has 17 residues. DNA of the CDR3: TGTGCCACCAGTGACCTGGGACTAGCGGGAGCCACAGATACGCAGTATTTT. Its protein is CATSDLGLAGATDTQYF.

The CDR3 nucleotides are TGCAGCGTTAAGGGACTAGCGCCGGAGACCCAGTACTTC. Amino acids: CSVKGLAPETQYF. The gene calls are TRBV29-1 and TRBJ2-5, with 10 positions matching TRBD2. V gave up 5 bases and J gave up 5 bases; unmatched junction bases: 5. The germline gives CDR1 SQVTM, CDR2 ANQGSEA. This CDR3 is built from 13 residues.

This clonotype was observed at least ten times. The chain joins TRBV20-1 to TRBJ2-7; 9 bases are a match to TRBD2. V lost 6 bases to trimming and J lost 5 bases; unmatched junction nucleotides: 14. Germline CDR1 reads DFQATT; CDR2 reads SNEGSKA (reference sequence). The CDR3 is 15 residues long. CDR3 bases: TGCAGTGCCCGGGGAGGTAGCGGGAGTATGCACGAGCAGTACTTC. Translated, it gives CSARGGSGSMHEQYF.

The J gene is TRBJ2-5, the V gene TRBV25-1, with 8 positions matching TRBD2. Germline lookup yields CDR1 MGHDK and CDR2 SYGVNS. The CDR3 covers 17 residues. Unmatched junction bases numbered 8, after V lost 1 base and J lost 1 base. The CDR3 is CASSEFSGATIQETQYF. The CDR3 coding sequence is TGTGCCAGCAGTGAATTTAGCGGGGCGACAATCCAAGAGACCCAGTACTTC.

This clonotype came up a few times. The chain couples TRBV5-1 to TRBJ2-3, with TRBD1 matching over 10 bases. The CDR3 covers 16 residues. The J segment lost 1 base and the V segment lost 5 bases, leaving 7 bases of the junction unmatched. Germline assignment: CDR1 SGHRS and CDR2 YFSETQ. The CDR3 loop reads CASSYTGTGGTDTQYF. In DNA form, the CDR3 reads TGCGCCAGCAGTTACACCGGGACAGGGGGCACAGATACGCAGTATTTT.

The chain couples TRBV28 to TRBJ2-4; D call uncertain. V gave up 4 bases and J gave up 0 bases, with 13 bases separating them. CDR3 length: 16 residues. Germline V gives CDR1 MDHEN, CDR2 SYDVKM. For the CDR3, the DNA is TGTGCCAGCAGTTCATTCAGCTTACTAGCCAAAAACATTCAGTACTTC. It codes for CASSSFSLLAKNIQYF.